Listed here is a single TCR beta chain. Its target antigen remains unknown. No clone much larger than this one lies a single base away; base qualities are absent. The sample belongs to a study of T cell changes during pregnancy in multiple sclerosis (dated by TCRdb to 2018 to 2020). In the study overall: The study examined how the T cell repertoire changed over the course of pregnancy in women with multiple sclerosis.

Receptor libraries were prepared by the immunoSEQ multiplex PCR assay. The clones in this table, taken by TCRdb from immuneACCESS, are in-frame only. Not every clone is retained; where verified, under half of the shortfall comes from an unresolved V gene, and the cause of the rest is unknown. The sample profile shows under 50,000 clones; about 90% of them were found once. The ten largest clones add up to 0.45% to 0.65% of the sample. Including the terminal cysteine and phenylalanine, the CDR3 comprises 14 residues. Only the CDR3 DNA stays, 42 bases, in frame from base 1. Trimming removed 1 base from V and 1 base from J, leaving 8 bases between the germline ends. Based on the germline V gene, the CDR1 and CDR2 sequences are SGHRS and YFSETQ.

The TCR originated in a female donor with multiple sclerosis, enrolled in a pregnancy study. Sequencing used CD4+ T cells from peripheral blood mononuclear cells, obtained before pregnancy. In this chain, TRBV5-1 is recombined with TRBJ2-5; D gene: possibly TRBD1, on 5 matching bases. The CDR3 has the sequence CASSLRGSQETQYF. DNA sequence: TGCGCCAGCAGCTTGAGGGGTTCCCAAGAGACCCAGTACTTC.